Below are 18 T cell receptor beta chains sequenced from a single sample in a study of early stage breast cancer tumors. Assay used: immunoSEQ multiplex PCR; TCRdb lists only in-frame clones, some missing. The sample holds 30,000 to 40,000 clones; around 70% are singletons and the top ten take less than 7.5%. The sequenced sample consisted of blood. These receptors came from a person in their 60s with breast cancer.

The chain joins TRBV28 to TRBJ2-4; possible D gene TRBD2, 5 bases. V lost 6 bases to trimming and J lost 2 bases, with 14 bases between them. The CDR3 runs 15 residues. From germline, CDR1 is MDHEN and CDR2 SYDVKM. The CDR3 protein is CASRTASTTKNIQYF. DNA for the CDR3: TGTGCCAGCAGGACCGCATCGACTACCAAAAACATTCAGTACTTC.

The CDR3 sequence is CASSGDRGYTDTQYF. In nucleotides, the CDR3 is TGTGCCAGCAGTGGGGACAGGGGCTACACAGATACGCAGTATTTT. The chain uses TRBV27 and TRBJ2-3; 10 nucleotides agree with TRBD1. Losses at the gene ends were 5 bases for V and 2 bases for J; bases not matched to a gene: 4. CDR1 and CDR2 (germline): MNHEY, SMNVEV (reference sequence). This CDR3 region has 15 residues.

This chain links TRBV7-9 with TRBJ2-3; D is undetermined. The CDR3 extends over 10 amino acids. The V end lost 6 bases, the J end lost 12 bases, and 10 bases lay between the germline ends. Germline values: CDR1 SEHNR, CDR2 FQNEAQ (reference sequence). The CDR3 spells CASSLDAQYF. In DNA, the CDR3 is TGTGCCAGCAGTCTGGACGCCCAGTATTTT.

This clone was counted a few times. The chain links TRBV18 to TRBJ1-1; TRBD1 agrees at 10 bases. There are 14 residues in the CDR3. CDR1 and CDR2 (germline): KGHSH, LQKENI. The J segment lost 11 bases and the V segment lost 2 bases, leaving 8 bases of the junction unmatched. The CDR3 DNA follows: TGTGCCAGCTCACCAGCGACAGGGGGCGCTGGGGCTTTCTTT. Its translation: CASSPATGGAGAFF.

The chain has TRBV25-1 and TRBJ1-2, with 11 bases identical to TRBD1. CDR1 is MGHDK and CDR2 is SYGVNS in the germline V gene. The length of the CDR3 is 16 residues. The trim removed 4 bases at V and 3 bases at J, leaving 7 bases unmatched. The CDR3 region has the DNA TGTGCCAGCAGTGGAACCCGGGACAGGGGGTACTATGGCTACACCTTC. This codes for CASSGTRDRGYYGYTF.

This clone was detected once. The CDR3 DNA sequence: TGCAGCGTTGAAGACTCCTACGAGCAGTACTTC. Protein: CSVEDSYEQYF. The rearrangement links TRBV29-1 to TRBJ2-7, with D unclear. This CDR3 is built from 11 residues. Trimming took off 0 bases at V and 0 bases at J, with 0 bases between the two ends. The germline V gene encodes CDR1 SQVTM and CDR2 ANQGSEA.

V and J are TRBV5-4 and TRBJ1-2; D call uncertain. Germline V CDR1 and CDR2: SGHNT, YYREEE (reference sequence). The CDR3 has 15 residues. Trimming removed 4 bases from V and 3 bases from J, with 16 bases in between. The CDR3 loop reads CASSRAFAGDYGYTF. DNA of the CDR3: TGTGCCAGCAGCCGAGCTTTTGCTGGGGACTATGGCTACACCTTC.

This clone was counted a single time. The chain carries TRBV27 and TRBJ2-7, with a weak D call TRBD2 (5 bases). Trimming took off 9 bases at V and 2 bases at J, with 14 bases between the two ends. The CDR3 totals 13 residues. Germline V CDR1 and CDR2: MNHEY, SMNVEV (reference sequence). CDR3 bases: TGTGCCAGGGCAGCGGAGCGCCCCTACGAGCAGTACTTC. Translation: CARAAERPYEQYF.

The gene calls are TRBV5-6 and TRBJ1-4; 10 nucleotides align to TRBD1. This CDR3 spans 15 amino acids. J lost 8 bases, V lost 4 bases, and 8 bases had no gene match. The V gene's germline CDR1 is SGHDT and CDR2 YYEEEE. Here the CDR3 reads CASSGTGTGVEKLFF. CDR3 sequence (DNA): TGTGCCAGCAGCGGGACCGGGACAGGGGTAGAAAAACTGTTTTTT.

The genes are TRBV6-4 and TRBJ2-2; D unclear. Trimming left V 0 bases short and J 4 bases short, with 3 bases between. The germline CDR1 and CDR2 sequences are MRHNA and SNTAGT. The CDR3 has 13 residues. The CDR3 loop is CASSDSGTGELFF. CDR3 DNA: TGTGCCAGCAGTGACTCGGGCACCGGGGAGCTGTTTTTT.

The chain joins TRBV10-3 to TRBJ1-5, with D possibly matching TRBD1 (6 bases). Germline V CDR1 and CDR2: ENHRY, SYGVKD. The ends were cut back, 2 bases at V and 4 bases at J, with 12 bases in the middle. This CDR3 contains 15 residues. Written as DNA, the CDR3 is TGTGCCATCAGTGAGCAAGGACAGCCTAATCAGCCCCAGCATTTT. Its translation: CAISEQGQPNQPQHF.

The V and J genes are TRBV5-4 and TRBJ1-1, with D unclear. The germline CDR1 and CDR2 sequences are SGHNT and YYREEE (reference sequence). Trimming removed 4 bases at V and 6 bases at J, with 13 bases between. The CDR3 covers 13 residues. CDR3 sequence reads: CASSLGSGSEAFF. Here the CDR3 DNA reads TGTGCCAGCAGCCTGGGATCGGGTTCTGAAGCTTTCTTT.

V gene TRBV28 combines with J gene TRBJ2-7, with D unclear. The CDR3 covers 12 residues. The V and J ends lost 5 bases and 3 bases respectively, with 8 bases between them. Germline CDR1 is MDHEN and CDR2 is SYDVKM. The CDR3 bases are TGTGCCAGCAGTACGACCAGCTACGAGCAGTACTTC. It encodes CASSTTSYEQYF.

V is TRBV6-1 and J is TRBJ2-3; the match to TRBD2 covers 7 bases. The CDR3 extends over 15 amino acids. The germline CDR1 and CDR2 sequences are MNHNS and SASEGT. The ends lost 3 bases at V and 5 bases at J; junction bases unmatched: 8. For the CDR3, the DNA is TGTGCCAGCAGTGAGCGACTAGCTTTACGAGATACGCAGTATTTT. It yields the protein CASSERLALRDTQYF.

The J gene is TRBJ1-2, the V gene TRBV4-1, with 11 nucleotides matching TRBD1. The CDR3 loop spans 17 amino acids. The ends lost 2 bases at V and 1 base at J; junction bases unmatched: 6. Germline loops: CDR1 MGHRA, CDR2 YSYEKL. CDR3 sequence reads: CASSQPGTGGLNYGYTF. The CDR3 bases are TGCGCCAGCAGCCAACCCGGGACAGGGGGTCTTAACTATGGCTACACCTTC.

The gene calls are TRBV27 and TRBJ2-1, with 7 bases aligning to TRBD2. This CDR3 comprises 18 residues. V dropped 2 bases and J dropped 1; count of bases not matched to a gene: 11. Germline V lookup: CDR1 MNHEY, CDR2 SMNVEV (reference sequence). The chain's CDR3 is CASSLGTPGTISYNEQFF. As DNA, the CDR3 is TGTGCCAGCAGTTTAGGGACTCCCGGGACTATTTCCTACAATGAGCAGTTCTTC.

This CDR3 is CSAPSPAYTF. CDR3 DNA sequence: TGCAGTGCCCCGAGTCCCGCCTACACCTTC. The rearrangement uses TRBV20-1 and TRBJ1-2, with D uncertain. Deletions cut 6 bases from V and 10 bases from J, with 12 bases between. CDR1 and CDR2 from the germline V gene are DFQATT and SNEGSKA (reference sequence). The length of the CDR3 is 10 residues.

The chain links TRBV5-8 to TRBJ1-2; D is possibly TRBD1 (6 bases). Germline assignment: CDR1 SGHTS and CDR2 YDEGEE. V lost 4 bases to trimming and J lost 4 bases, with 20 bases between them. The CDR3 has 16 residues. CDR3 loop: CASSPWVSWTVYGYTF. The CDR3 DNA sequence: TGTGCCAGCAGCCCCTGGGTGTCGTGGACAGTCTATGGCTACACCTTC.